What follows is one TCR beta chain and its context. There is no known antigen for this receptor. No base quality values were provided; no much bigger clone lies one nucleotide off. The ViraFEST assay stimulated PBMC with viral peptide pools and then used TCR sequencing to identify antigen-specific CD4+ T cell clonotypes by expansion. After around 10 days of culture, CD4+ T cells were isolated with the EasySep CD4+ T cell isolation kit. Each participant received two doses of an mRNA SARS-CoV-2 vaccine, either BNT162b2 or mRNA-1273. The absence of prior SARS-CoV-2 infection in healthy vaccine recipients was confirmed by negative nucleocapsid antibodies before and after vaccination. A few million PBMC per well were cultured with about 10 ug/ml peptides in IMDM containing about 5% human AB serum, about 9 IU/ml IL-2 and gentamicin. On days 3 and 7, half of the culture medium was replaced with fresh IL-2-containing medium. Each peptide stimulation condition was cultured in triplicate wells unless otherwise noted. Using Ficoll-Paque Plus gradient centrifugation, PBMC were separated from whole blood and then either used fresh or cryopreserved at -140C. Overlapping peptide pools spanned the spike proteins of SARS-CoV-2 and the common cold coronaviruses HCoV-NL63, HCoV-OC43 and HCoV-229E. The QIAamp micro DNA kit was used to extract genomic DNA from the cultured CD4+ T cells.

The library came from the immunoSEQ multiplex PCR assay. DNA from the CD4+ T cells that had been cultured and isolated underwent TCR beta CDR3 sequencing. The study's processing was this. Non-productive TCR sequences were discarded, and reads were trimmed to the CDR3 region, with only CDR3s of 7 or more amino acids retained. The MANAFEST web app was used to pick out antigen-specific clonotypes by comparing their expansion in peptide wells with that in reference cultures. To be called positive, a clone needed expansion at FDR<0.05 compared with the reference and with all other wells, an odds ratio greater than 5, and a frequency greater than 0.1% in two replicate wells. A clonotype was defined as cross-reactive if the clonotype was significantly expanded both in SARS-CoV-2 spike wells and in at least one common cold coronavirus spike condition. Levenshtein distance calculated with the stringdist R package was used to assess CDR3 similarity, and unrooted trees were constructed with ape in R 3.6.1. TCRdb carries this immuneACCESS record with in-frame sequences only. Its versions omit some clonotypes, under half of them owing to an unresolved V gene in the studies checked, with the rest unexplained. Clone size and V and J calls were adopted from that table, with D and trimming inferred from the DNA. Recorded for this sample are roughly 24,000 clones; 75% to 85% of them occurred a single time. The top ten clones comprise about 5% of the sample.

The data were obtained in a study of vaccination effects on CD4 cells after COVID-19 (dated by TCRdb to between 2022 and 2023). Turning to the overall study: Across the study, the median time from the second dose to post-vaccine sampling was 72 days (range 14 to 241). The Oncomine TCR Beta short-read assay on an Illumina iSeq 100 was used to sequence cultures from other donors in the study. In both COVID-19 convalescent patients and infection-naive vaccine recipients, the study compared SARS-CoV-2 spike-specific CD4+ TCR repertoires from before mRNA vaccination with those from after it. A total of over nine COVID-19 convalescent patients and several SARS-CoV-2-naive healthy vaccine recipients were included in the full study.

What the study reported, not specific to this receptor: In healthy vaccine recipients, vaccine-induced clones were almost all SARS-CoV-2 mono-reactive, with only 1 of 255 cross-reactive with common cold coronaviruses. The study was limited by a small number of convalescent patients and lacked early post-infection timepoints. At late post-vaccination timepoints, both infection-induced and vaccine-induced clones showed marked clonal contraction, consistent with waning T cell responses.

Trimming removed 5 bases from V and 3 bases from J, leaving 8 bases between the germline ends. For CDR1 and CDR2, the germline V gene lists SGHTA and FQGNSA. Its CDR3 holds 13 amino acids, cysteine through phenylalanine. Only the CDR3 part of the read is kept: 39 bases, read in frame from the first base. The TCR comes from a human donor who received a COVID-19 vaccine. Some clones in this sample may be carry-over from other donors' samples. The material was CD4+ T cells from PBMCs cultured with SARS-CoV-2 spike peptides, obtained after COVID-19 vaccination. The cell subset or site label for this specimen denotes: SARS-CoV-2 spike overlapping peptide pool stimulation. The chain is assembled from TRBV7-2 and TRBJ1-5, with no D gene named confidently. The nucleotide sequence reads as follows: TGTGCCAGCAGCACATGGGCCAATCAGCCCCAGCATTTT. Translated, this is CASSTWANQPQHF.